These 31 T cell receptor beta chains were all obtained from the same sample, sequenced in a study of T cell clonotyping in hematopoietic cell transplantation (TCRdb year 2021). Sample time point, as interpreted from the label and publication: 100 days after allo-HCT. The library was obtained by the immunoSEQ multiplex PCR assay. TCRdb stores this immuneACCESS table with in-frame sequences only. Part of the clones is absent; in the studies checked, under half of the shortfall reflects unresolved V genes, and no reason is known for the rest. Here the sample has fewer than 9,000 clones; around 87% occur a single time. In total, the top ten clones hold 5.5% of the sample. The sequences come from PBMCs, collected 100 days after allogeneic stem cell transplant. The receptors come from a male patient in his forties or fifties who had an allogeneic stem cell transplant from a related donor, so the T cells may come from the graft donor. Some clones in this sample may be carry-over from other donors' samples.

V is TRBV2 and J is TRBJ1-2; D is possibly TRBD1 (5 bases). Trimming removed 6 bases at V and 8 bases at J, with 13 bases between. The CDR3 has 12 residues. Germline V gene data show CDR1 as SNHLY and CDR2 as FYNNEI. CDR3 nucleotide sequence: TGTGCCAGCAGCGGGGACCGCTCCGGCTACACCTTC. Its protein is CASSGDRSGYTF.

This clone has only one observation. The chain carries TRBV7-9 and TRBJ2-7; 7 bases align to TRBD1. This CDR3 has 15 amino acids. V lost 5 bases to trimming and J lost 6 bases; unmatched junction nucleotides: 13. CDR1 SEHNR and CDR2 FQNEAQ come from the germline V gene (reference sequence). The CDR3 loop is CASSGQKTGRVEQYF. The CDR3 region has the DNA TGTGCCAGCAGCGGACAGAAGACAGGGCGGGTCGAGCAGTACTTC.

The CDR3 loop is CAWSPRGDSQPQHF. The CDR3 nucleotides are TGTGCCTGGAGCCCTAGAGGGGATAGTCAGCCCCAGCATTTT. The V gene is TRBV30, the J gene TRBJ1-5, with D possibly being TRBD1 (5 bases). V lost 3 bases and J 6 bases, leaving 15 bases between the germline ends. This CDR3 is built from 14 residues. Germline CDR1 and CDR2: GTSNPN and SVGIG (reference sequence).

About this clone itself: The junction and the germline gene differ at one end; a read error may be behind it. V is TRBV4-3 and J is TRBJ1-2; TRBD1 agrees at 7 bases. This CDR3 is 14 amino acids long. Germline CDR1 LGHNA, CDR2 YSLEER. The CDR3 bases are TGCGACAGCAGCCAGACACAGGGGTGGTATGGCTACACCTTC. Protein: CDSSQTQGWYGYTF.

The chain has TRBV6-6 and TRBJ2-7, with 10 bases fitting TRBD2. The trim removed 0 bases at V and 7 bases at J, leaving 6 bases unmatched. The germline CDR1 and CDR2 sequences are MNHNY and SVGAGI (reference sequence). The CDR3 is 15 residues long. The chain's CDR3 is CASSYSALAGREQYF. The CDR3 DNA reads TGTGCCAGCAGTTACTCGGCACTAGCGGGACGGGAGCAGTACTTC.

V gene TRBV7-9 combines with J gene TRBJ1-1, with no clear D. Per the germline V gene, CDR1 is SEHNR and CDR2 is FQNEAQ (reference sequence). The CDR3 length is 13 residues. Trimming removed 10 bases from V and 1 base from J, with 13 bases in between. Written as DNA, the CDR3 is TGTGCCATCGTGACCGGTGGGAACACTGAAGCTTTCTTT. Protein product: CAIVTGGNTEAFF.

This clone appeared once. The chain has TRBV6-1 and TRBJ2-3; 9 bases line up with TRBD2. CDR1 is MNHNS and CDR2 is SASEGT in the germline V gene. The junction had 6 bases not matched to a gene; V was cut back by 7 bases and J by 1 base. The CDR3 runs 15 residues. The CDR3, as DNA: TGTGCCAGCATCCGCGGGGGGGGAGGCACAGATACGCAGTATTTT. Translation: CASIRGGGGTDTQYF.

The chain links TRBV6-1 to TRBJ2-2; D uncertain. From germline, CDR1 is MNHNS and CDR2 SASEGT. V was pared by 2 bases and J by 0 bases, with 4 bases between. There are 14 residues in the CDR3. The DNA for the CDR3 is TGTGCCAGCAGTGAAATTCCGAACACCGGGGAGCTGTTTTTT. Residues: CASSEIPNTGELFF.

The rearrangement uses TRBV28 and TRBJ1-5, with 9 bases matching TRBD1. The CDR3 runs to 14 residues. V lost 6 bases and J lost 3; bases outside the gene matches: 3. Germline CDR1 reads MDHEN; CDR2 reads SYDVKM. The CDR3 DNA reads TGTGCCAGCAGGGGGACAGGGTCCAATCAGCCCCAGCATTTT. Encoded protein: CASRGTGSNQPQHF.

This chain links TRBV30 with TRBJ2-3, with TRBD1 identical over 7 bases. The CDR3 length is 11 residues. The germline gives CDR1 GTSNPN, CDR2 SVGIG (reference sequence). J was trimmed by 4 bases and V by 8 bases; bases with no gene match: 3. For the CDR3, the DNA is TGTGCCCGTACAGGGGCAGATACGCAGTATTTT. This translates into CARTGADTQYF.

The rearrangement uses TRBV5-1 and TRBJ2-7, with 8 nucleotides matching TRBD1. The germline V gene has CDR1 SGHRS and CDR2 YFSETQ. The CDR3 is made up of 15 amino acids. V dropped 2 bases and J dropped 2; count of bases not matched to a gene: 6. CDR3 coding DNA: TGCGCCAGCAGCTTCCTCCGGGACAGGACCTACGAGCAGTACTTC. Its translation is CASSFLRDRTYEQYF.

The genes are TRBV15 and TRBJ1-5, with unresolved D. V lost 5 bases to trimming and J lost 5 bases, with 7 bases between them. The CDR3 is made up of 12 amino acids. The germline V gene has CDR1 LNHNV and CDR2 YYDKDF (reference sequence). The CDR3 loop is CATSGQYQPQHF. In DNA form, the CDR3 reads TGTGCCACCAGCGGGCAGTATCAGCCCCAGCATTTT.

This chain joins TRBV20-1 and TRBJ2-7; D ambiguous. V gave up 4 bases and J gave up 3 bases, with 7 bases separating them. From germline, CDR1 is DFQATT and CDR2 SNEGSKA (reference sequence). The CDR3 totals 11 residues. CDR3 amino acids: CSAKQSYEQYF. CDR3 DNA sequence: TGCAGTGCTAAGCAGAGCTACGAGCAGTACTTC.

The genes are TRBV25-1 and TRBJ1-2; 10 nucleotides match TRBD1. Germline V gene sequence: CDR1 MGHDK, CDR2 SYGVNS. The junction had 10 bases not matched to a gene; V was cut back by 4 bases and J by 8 bases. The CDR3 loop spans 15 amino acids. The CDR3 DNA reads as TGTGCCAGCAGTGCTCGGGACAGGGGTGGAGGGGGCTACACCTTC. Its translation: CASSARDRGGGGYTF.

The chain is built from TRBV30 and TRBJ1-2, with a tentative D call TRBD1 (5 bases). CDR1 GTSNPN and CDR2 SVGIG come from the germline V gene (reference sequence). The CDR3 runs to 13 residues. Between the trimmed V and J ends, which lost 1 base and 4 bases, there was a span of 10 bases. The CDR3 loop reads CAWSAGRSYGYTF. CDR3 coding DNA: TGTGCCTGGAGTGCGGGGCGGAGCTATGGCTACACCTTC. The whole variable domain, filled in from reference TRBV30 and TRBJ1-2, reads SQTIHQWPATLVQPVGSPLSLECTVEGTSNPNLYWYRQAAGRGLQLLFYSVGIGQISSEVPQNLSASRPQDRQFILSSKKLLLSDSGFYLCAWSAGRSYGYTFGSGTRLTVV.

V and J are TRBV7-9 and TRBJ1-5; 11 bases are shared with TRBD1. There are 18 residues in the CDR3. Germline CDR1 and CDR2: SEHNR and FQNEAQ (reference sequence). Unmatched junction bases numbered 6, after V lost 1 base and J lost 1 base. CDR3 sequence reads: CASSLGTGGAGSNQPQHF. The CDR3 DNA is TGTGCCAGCAGCTTAGGGACAGGGGGCGCGGGAAGCAATCAGCCCCAGCATTTT.

The chain is built from TRBV11-2 and TRBJ2-7, with D tentatively TRBD1 (6 bases). This CDR3 region has 13 residues. The germline V gene has CDR1 SGHAT and CDR2 FQNNGV. With 4 bases removed from V and 7 bases from J, the gap between germline ends came to 14 bases. The CDR3 DNA follows: TGTGCCAGCAGCTACTCCAGGGGCGGTGAGCAGTACTTC. As protein: CASSYSRGGEQYF.

This chain's CDR3 is CASSLGGGQDTEAFF. CDR3 in DNA: TGTGCCAGCAGCTTAGGGGGCGGACAGGACACTGAAGCTTTCTTT. The V and J genes are TRBV7-9 and TRBJ1-1; TRBD1 aligns across 7 bases. V was clipped by 1 base and J by 3 bases; unmatched bases: 5. Germline-derived CDR1 and CDR2 are SEHNR and FQNEAQ (reference sequence). The CDR3 length is 15 residues.

The V call is TRBV5-6, the J call TRBJ2-2; D uncertain. CDR1 is SGHDT, CDR2 YYEEEE, per germline. This CDR3 has 16 residues. V was cut by 4 bases and J by 2 bases, with 15 bases left in between. The CDR3 DNA is TGTGCCAGCAGCGCTTCGTTTCGCCCTAACACCGGGGAGCTGTTTTTT. Translated, it gives CASSASFRPNTGELFF. The variable domain in full, with the rest retrieved from reference TRBV5-6 and TRBJ2-2, is DAGVTQSPTHLIKTRGQQVTLRCSPKSGHDTVSWYQQALGQGPQFIFQYYEEEERQRGNFPDRFSGHQFPNYSSELNVNALLLGDSALYLCASSASFRPNTGELFFGEGSRLTVL.

This chain links TRBV23-1 with TRBJ2-7; perhaps TRBD1 as D (5 bases). TRBV23-1 is given ORF status, its function remaining uncertain. The V gene lost 3 bases and the J gene lost 5 bases, with 20 bases spanning the gap. The CDR3 consists of 16 residues. CDR3 in amino acids: CASSHPDSPPFDEQYF. The CDR3 nucleotides read TGCGCCAGCAGTCATCCAGACAGCCCCCCTTTTGACGAGCAGTACTTC.

J is TRBJ1-5 and V is TRBV6-6; possible D gene TRBD1, 5 bases. The CDR3 runs 15 residues. Trimming took off 5 bases at V and 1 base at J, with 12 bases between the two ends. Germline CDR1 is MNHNY and CDR2 is SVGAGI (reference sequence). The DNA of the CDR3 is TGTGCCAGCAGTGTGGGACGCCTAAGCAATCAGCCCCAGCATTTT. Translation gives CASSVGRLSNQPQHF.

This chain uses TRBV6-5 with TRBJ1-6, with D unresolved. Trimming left V 6 bases short and J 8 bases short, with 14 bases between. Germline assignment: CDR1 MNHEY and CDR2 SVGAGI. The CDR3 has 14 residues. This chain's CDR3 is CASSPSRRDSPLHF. CDR3 coding DNA: TGTGCCAGCAGCCCCTCGAGAAGGGATTCACCCCTCCACTTT.

The chain recombines TRBV7-3 with TRBJ1-1; a possible D gene is TRBD1 (5 bases). Trimming left V 5 bases short and J 0 bases short, with 10 bases between. CDR1 and CDR2 from the germline V gene are SGHTA and FQGTGA. The CDR3 is made up of 14 amino acids. CDR3 in DNA: TGTGCCAGCAGCCGCGAGGGACTGAACACTGAAGCTTTCTTT. As protein: CASSREGLNTEAFF.

This chain connects TRBV2 to TRBJ2-1; D uncertain. CDR1 is SNHLY, CDR2 FYNNEI, per germline. The CDR3 has 16 residues. V was clipped by 7 bases and J by 0 bases, with 16 bases between them. The CDR3 bases are TGTGCCAGCACACTCGGCCCCACAAGCTCCTACAATGAGCAGTTCTTC. It yields the protein CASTLGPTSSYNEQFF.

The V call is TRBV6-4, the J call TRBJ1-1; no reliable D call. CDR1 is MRHNA and CDR2 is SNTAGT in the germline V gene. This CDR3 has 13 residues. The V and J ends lost 2 bases and 1 base respectively, with 5 bases between them. In DNA form, the CDR3 reads TGTGCCAGCAGTGACACGGGGAACACTGAAGCTTTCTTT. It is translated as CASSDTGNTEAFF.

V and J are TRBV7-8 and TRBJ1-5; 10 positions agree with TRBD1. The CDR3 is 15 amino acids. Trimming took 1 base from V and 5 from J; bases not matched to a gene: 2. Germline V CDR1 and CDR2: SGHVS, FQNEAQ. For the CDR3, the DNA is TGTGCCAGCAGCTTAGTCGGACAGGGGGATCAGCCCCAGCATTTT. Translation: CASSLVGQGDQPQHF.

This clone has a handful of counts. This chain connects TRBV19 to TRBJ1-6, with 7 bases identical to TRBD1. Germline V gene sequence: CDR1 LNHDA, CDR2 SQIVND (reference sequence). The CDR3 runs 15 residues. V shed 3 bases and J 5 bases; nucleotides not matched to a gene: 4. The CDR3, as DNA: TGTGCCAGTAGTATCCGGGACAGTGATAATTCACCCCTCCACTTT. Encoded protein: CASSIRDSDNSPLHF.

The V gene is TRBV27, the J gene TRBJ1-1; the D is unclear. Deletions cut 6 bases from V and 1 base from J, with 18 bases between. This CDR3 contains 16 residues. The germline V gene has CDR1 MNHEY and CDR2 SMNVEV (reference sequence). This CDR3 is CASSPLSSSGNTEAFF. CDR3 in DNA: TGTGCCAGCAGCCCCCTTTCTTCCTCCGGGAACACTGAAGCTTTCTTT.

The V and J genes are TRBV29-1 and TRBJ1-1; D gene unclear. This CDR3 comprises 12 residues. V was shortened by 4 bases and J by 1 base, with 7 bases between the two germline ends. Germline CDR1 reads SQVTM; CDR2 reads ANQGSEA. CDR3 region: CSVVEENTEAFF. For the CDR3, the DNA is TGCAGCGTTGTCGAGGAGAACACTGAAGCTTTCTTT.

The CDR3 sequence: CASSLSVQPQHF. In DNA form, the CDR3 reads TGTGCCAGCAGTCTATCGGTTCAGCCCCAGCATTTT. The rearrangement links TRBV6-1 to TRBJ1-5; D remains unclear. V was pared by 5 bases and J by 6 bases, with 8 bases between. Germline CDR1 MNHNS, CDR2 SASEGT. This CDR3 region has 12 residues.

The chain links TRBV27 to TRBJ1-1; weak D call: TRBD1 (6 bases). Germline V lookup: CDR1 MNHEY, CDR2 SMNVEV (reference sequence). This CDR3 is built from 14 residues. The ends were cut back, 10 bases at V and 4 bases at J, with 19 bases in the middle. CDR3 sequence (DNA): TGTGCCACTCAGTTTATATTAGGGGGCACTGAAGCTTTCTTT. Translation: CATQFILGGTEAFF.